This T cell receptor (beta chain) is from a study of cytomegalovirus exposure and HLA in healthy donors. 60 Vbeta and 13 Jbeta primers were used in PCR. Generated by immunoSEQ multiplex PCR, the TCRdb table keeps only in-frame clones and is missing some. In the table there are about 130,000 clones, approximately 80% of which are singletons. The receptor's source is a male donor in good health and CMV-seropositive. The specimen was PBMCs.

The CDR3 is CASSSPGLQSPYEQYF. Here the CDR3 DNA reads TGTGCCAGCAGCTCCCCGGGACTCCAATCCCCCTACGAGCAGTACTTC. This chain links TRBV7-9 with TRBJ2-7, with TRBD2 as a possible D gene (6 bases). Trimming took 4 bases from V and 2 from J, leaving 18 bases between them. CDR3 length equals 16 residues. Germline assignment: CDR1 SEHNR and CDR2 FQNEAQ (reference sequence).